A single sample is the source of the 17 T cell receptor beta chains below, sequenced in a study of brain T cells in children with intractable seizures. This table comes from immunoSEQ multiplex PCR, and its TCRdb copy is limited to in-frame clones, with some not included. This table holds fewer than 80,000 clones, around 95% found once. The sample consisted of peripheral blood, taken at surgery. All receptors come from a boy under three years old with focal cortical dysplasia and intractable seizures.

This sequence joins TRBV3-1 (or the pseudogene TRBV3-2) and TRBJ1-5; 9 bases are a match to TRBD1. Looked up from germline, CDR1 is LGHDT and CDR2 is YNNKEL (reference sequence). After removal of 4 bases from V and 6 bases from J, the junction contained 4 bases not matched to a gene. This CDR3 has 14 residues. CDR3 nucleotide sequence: TGTGCCAGCAGCCTTAGACAGGGGGTTCAGCCCCAGCATTTT. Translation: CASSLRQGVQPQHF.

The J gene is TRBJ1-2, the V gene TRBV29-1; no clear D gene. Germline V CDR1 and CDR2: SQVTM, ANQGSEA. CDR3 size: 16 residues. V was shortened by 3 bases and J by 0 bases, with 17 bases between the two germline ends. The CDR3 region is CSVDSAGQLPNYGYTF. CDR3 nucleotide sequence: TGCAGCGTTGATTCGGCGGGCCAACTTCCTAACTATGGCTACACCTTC.

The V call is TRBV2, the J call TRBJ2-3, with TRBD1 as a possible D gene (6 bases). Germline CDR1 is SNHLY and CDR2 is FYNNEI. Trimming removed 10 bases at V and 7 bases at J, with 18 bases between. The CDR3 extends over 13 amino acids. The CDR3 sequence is CATTDIRGYTQYF. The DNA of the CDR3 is TGTGCCACCACCGATATCAGGGGATATACGCAGTATTTT.

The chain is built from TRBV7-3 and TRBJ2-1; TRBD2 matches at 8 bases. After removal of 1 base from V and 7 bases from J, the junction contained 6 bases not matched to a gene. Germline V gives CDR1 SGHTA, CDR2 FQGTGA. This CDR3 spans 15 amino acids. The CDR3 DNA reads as TGTGCCAGCAGCTTAAACGGCGGGAGGCCGAATGAGCAGTTCTTC. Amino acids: CASSLNGGRPNEQFF. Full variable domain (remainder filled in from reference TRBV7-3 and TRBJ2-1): GAGVSQTPSNKVTEKGKYVELRCDPISGHTALYWYRQSLGQGPEFLIYFQGTGAADDSGLPNDRFFAVRPEGSVSTLKIQRTERGDSAVYLCASSLNGGRPNEQFFGPGTRLTVL.

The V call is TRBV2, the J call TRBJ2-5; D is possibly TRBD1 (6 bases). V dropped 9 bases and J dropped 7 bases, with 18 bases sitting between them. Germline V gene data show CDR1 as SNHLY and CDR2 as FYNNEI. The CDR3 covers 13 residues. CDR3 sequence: CASSGRGPGTQYF. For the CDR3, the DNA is TGTGCCAGTTCAGGCAGGGGCCCAGGGACCCAGTACTTC. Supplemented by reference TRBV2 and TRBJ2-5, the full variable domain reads EPEVTQTPSHQVTQMGQEVILRCVPISNHLYFYWYRQILGQKVEFLVSFYNNEISEKSEIFDDQFSVERPDGSNFTLKIRSTKLEDSAMYFCASSGRGPGTQYFGPGTRLLVL.

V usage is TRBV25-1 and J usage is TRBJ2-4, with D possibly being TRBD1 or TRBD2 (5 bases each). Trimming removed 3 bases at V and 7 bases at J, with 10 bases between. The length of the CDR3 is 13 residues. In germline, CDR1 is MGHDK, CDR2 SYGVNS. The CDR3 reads CASSDSRGNIQYF. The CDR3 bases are TGTGCCAGCAGTGATTCACGGGGCAACATTCAGTACTTC.

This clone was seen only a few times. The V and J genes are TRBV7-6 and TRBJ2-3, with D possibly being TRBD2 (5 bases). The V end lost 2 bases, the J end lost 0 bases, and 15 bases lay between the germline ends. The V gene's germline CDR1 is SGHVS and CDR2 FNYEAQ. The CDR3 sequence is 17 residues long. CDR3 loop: CASSLMVGGTSTDTQYF. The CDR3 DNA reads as TGTGCCAGCAGCTTAATGGTAGGAGGTACTAGCACAGATACGCAGTATTTT.

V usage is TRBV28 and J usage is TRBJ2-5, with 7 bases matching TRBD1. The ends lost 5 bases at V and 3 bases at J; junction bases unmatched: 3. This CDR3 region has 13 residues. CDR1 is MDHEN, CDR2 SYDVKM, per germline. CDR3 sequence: CASSNTGEETQYF. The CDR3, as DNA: TGTGCCAGCAGTAACACAGGGGAAGAGACCCAGTACTTC.

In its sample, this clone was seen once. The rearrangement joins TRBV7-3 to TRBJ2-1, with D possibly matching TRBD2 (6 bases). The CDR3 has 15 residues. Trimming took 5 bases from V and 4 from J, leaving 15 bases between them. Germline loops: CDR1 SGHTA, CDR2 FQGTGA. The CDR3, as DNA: TGTGCCAGCAGCACCCGGCCGGGGGATTACAATGAGCAGTTCTTC. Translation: CASSTRPGDYNEQFF.

Here the CDR3 DNA reads TGTGCCAGTAGTATCCCCGGGACAGGTGCCTATGGCTACACCTTC. It translates to CASSIPGTGAYGYTF. V and J are TRBV19 and TRBJ1-2, with 8 nucleotides matching TRBD1. The J segment lost 4 bases and the V segment lost 3 bases, leaving 7 bases of the junction unmatched. This CDR3 region has 15 residues. CDR1 and CDR2 from the germline V gene are LNHDA and SQIVND (reference sequence).

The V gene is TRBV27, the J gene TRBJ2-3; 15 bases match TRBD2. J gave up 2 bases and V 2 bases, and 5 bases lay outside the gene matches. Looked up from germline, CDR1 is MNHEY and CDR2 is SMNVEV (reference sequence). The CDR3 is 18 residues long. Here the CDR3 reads CASSLAGTSGRLTDTQYF. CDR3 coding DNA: TGTGCCAGCAGTTTAGCCGGGACTAGCGGGAGGCTCACAGATACGCAGTATTTT.

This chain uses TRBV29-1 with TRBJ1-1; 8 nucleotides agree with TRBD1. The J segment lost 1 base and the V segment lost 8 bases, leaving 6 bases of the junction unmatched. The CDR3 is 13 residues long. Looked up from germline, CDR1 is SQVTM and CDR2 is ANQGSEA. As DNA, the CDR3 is TGCAGCTCCCCGGGGACAGGGAACACTGAAGCTTTCTTT. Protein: CSSPGTGNTEAFF. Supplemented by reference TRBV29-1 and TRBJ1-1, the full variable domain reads SAVISQKPSRDICQRGTSLTIQCQVDSQVTMMFWYRQQPGQSLTLIATANQGSEATYESGFVIDKFPISRPNLTFSTLTVSNMSPEDSSIYLCSSPGTGNTEAFFGQGTRLTVV.

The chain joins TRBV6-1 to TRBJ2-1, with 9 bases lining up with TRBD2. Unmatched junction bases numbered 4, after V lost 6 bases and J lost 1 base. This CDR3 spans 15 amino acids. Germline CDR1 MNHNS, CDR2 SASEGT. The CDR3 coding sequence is TGTGCCAGCAGGCGGACTAGCGAATCCTACAATGAGCAGTTCTTC. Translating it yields CASRRTSESYNEQFF.

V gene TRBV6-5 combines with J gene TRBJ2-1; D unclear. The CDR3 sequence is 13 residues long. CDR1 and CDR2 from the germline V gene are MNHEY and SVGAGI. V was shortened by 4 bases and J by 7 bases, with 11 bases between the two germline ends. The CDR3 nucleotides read TGTGCCAGCAGTTCCCTCCGCCAAAATGAGCAGTTCTTC. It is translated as CASSSLRQNEQFF.

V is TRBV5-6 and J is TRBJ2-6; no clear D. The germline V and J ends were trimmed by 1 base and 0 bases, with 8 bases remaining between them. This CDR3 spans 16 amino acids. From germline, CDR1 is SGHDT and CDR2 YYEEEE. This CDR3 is CASSLIRLSGANVLTF. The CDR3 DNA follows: TGTGCCAGCAGCTTGATAAGGCTCTCTGGGGCCAACGTCCTGACTTTC.

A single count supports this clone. The CDR3 sequence: CASSGDRRGEKLFF. The CDR3 DNA sequence: TGCGCCAGCAGTGGGGACAGGCGGGGAGAAAAACTGTTTTTT. The V gene is TRBV10-1, the J gene TRBJ1-4; TRBD1 aligns across 8 bases. CDR3 length: 14 residues. Germline V CDR1 and CDR2: WNHNN, SYGVQD (reference sequence). V shed 4 bases, J shed 8 bases, and the junction held 6 bases outside the gene matches.

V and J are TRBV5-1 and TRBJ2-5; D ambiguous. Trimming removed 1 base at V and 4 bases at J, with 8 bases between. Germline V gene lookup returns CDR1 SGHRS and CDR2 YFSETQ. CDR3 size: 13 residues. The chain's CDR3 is CASSLSTVETQYF. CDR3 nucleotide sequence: TGCGCCAGCAGCTTGAGTACGGTAGAGACCCAGTACTTC.